This paragraph reports one TCR beta chain. Germline lookup yields CDR1 SGHTA and CDR2 FQGNSA. CDR3 length: 11 residues. V was pared by 5 bases and J by 8 bases, with 9 bases between. The source of the sample is a study of T cell responses to AZD1222 COVID-19 vaccine. Clones were read by immunoSEQ multiplex PCR, and TCRdb kept only the in-frame ones, dropping some. The sample records approximately 200,000 clones, almost 95% being singletons. The source material was peripheral blood, sampled on day 0 of AZD1222 vaccination. This chain connects TRBV7-2 to TRBJ1-2; D is ambiguous. The receptor was isolated from an adult in good health. The CDR3 DNA sequence: TGTGCCAGCAGCCCCAAACGGGGCTACACCTTC. Translating gives CASSPKRGYTF. The whole variable domain, remainder taken from reference TRBV7-2 and TRBJ1-2, is GAGVSQSPSNKVTEKGKDVELRCDPISGHTALYWYRQSLGQGLEFLIYFQGNSAPDKSGLPSDRFSAERTGGSVSTLTIQRTQQEDSAVYLCASSPKRGYTFGSGTRLTVV.